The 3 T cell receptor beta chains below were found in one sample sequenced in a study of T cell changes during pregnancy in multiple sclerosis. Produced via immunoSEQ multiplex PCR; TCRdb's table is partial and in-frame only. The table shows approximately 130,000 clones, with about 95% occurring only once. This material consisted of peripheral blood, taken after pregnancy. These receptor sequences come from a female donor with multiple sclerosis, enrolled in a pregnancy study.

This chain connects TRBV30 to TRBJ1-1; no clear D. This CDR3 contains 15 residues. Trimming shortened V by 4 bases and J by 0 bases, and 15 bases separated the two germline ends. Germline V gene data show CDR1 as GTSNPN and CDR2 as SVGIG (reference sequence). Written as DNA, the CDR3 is TGTGCCTGGACCCCCCCCGGGGAACTGAACACTGAAGCTTTCTTT. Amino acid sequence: CAWTPPGELNTEAFF.

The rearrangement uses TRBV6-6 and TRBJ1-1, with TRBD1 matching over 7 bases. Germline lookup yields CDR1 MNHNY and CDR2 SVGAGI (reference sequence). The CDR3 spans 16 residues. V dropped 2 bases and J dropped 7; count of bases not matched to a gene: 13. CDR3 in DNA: TGTGCCAGCAGTTACCTACAGGGGACCGCCGACCTTGAAGCTTTCTTT. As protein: CASSYLQGTADLEAFF.

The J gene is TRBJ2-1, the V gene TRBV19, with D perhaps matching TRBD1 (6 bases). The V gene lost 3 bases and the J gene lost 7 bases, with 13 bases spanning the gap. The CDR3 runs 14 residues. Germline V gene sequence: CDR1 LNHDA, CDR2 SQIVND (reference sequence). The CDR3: CASSINTGWNEQFF. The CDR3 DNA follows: TGTGCCAGTAGTATCAATACAGGGTGGAATGAGCAGTTCTTC.